This passage covers 20 T cell receptor beta chains from one sample sequenced in a study of long-term antiretroviral therapy in people with HIV. Researchers ran immunoSEQ v3.0 at survey level. Here immunoSEQ multiplex PCR was the method, and the copy in TCRdb shows in-frame clones only, minus some. The data contain just over 15,000 clones, about 80% of them singletons. Source: unsorted PBMCs, taken just before starting antiretroviral therapy. The receptors come from a man between 35 and 55 years old with HIV.

V usage is TRBV7-6 and J usage is TRBJ2-7; TRBD1 agrees at 10 bases. Losses at the gene ends were 5 bases for V and 11 bases for J; bases not matched to a gene: 18. The CDR3 consists of 16 residues. CDR1 SGHVS and CDR2 FNYEAQ come from the germline V gene. The CDR3 here is CASSPRIWDRGPLEYF. The DNA of the CDR3 is TGTGCCAGCAGCCCTAGGATCTGGGACAGGGGCCCTCTCGAGTACTTC.

The chain combines TRBV11-2 with TRBJ1-1; D is uncertain. The germline CDR1 and CDR2 sequences are SGHAT and FQNNGV. This CDR3 has 13 amino acids. Between the trimmed V and J ends, which lost 3 bases and 2 bases, there was a span of 7 bases. CDR3 sequence reads: CASSFDFNTEAFF. CDR3 bases: TGTGCCAGCAGCTTCGATTTTAACACTGAAGCTTTCTTT. The full variable domain, completed using reference TRBV11-2 and TRBJ1-1, is EAGVAQSPRYKIIEKRQSVAFWCNPISGHATLYWYQQILGQGPKLLIQFQNNGVVDDSQLPKDRFSAERLKGVDSTLKIQPAKLEDSAVYLCASSFDFNTEAFFGQGTRLTVV.

This chain joins TRBV10-2 and TRBJ2-2; D possibly corresponds to TRBD2 (5 bases). Trimming cost V 7 bases and J 4 bases, with 10 bases left between them. Germline V CDR1 and CDR2: WSHSY, SAAADI. The CDR3 runs to 13 residues. CDR3 amino acids: CASNPGITGELFF. As DNA, the CDR3 is TGCGCCAGCAACCCGGGAATCACCGGGGAGCTGTTTTTT.

CDR3 nucleotide sequence: TGCGCCAGCAGCCGCAGGGGGACGGGTACGGCTTCTAATGAAAAACTGTTTTTT. Its translation: CASSRRGTGTASNEKLFF. The J gene is TRBJ1-4, the V gene TRBV4-1, with TRBD1 matching 7 bases. The CDR3 is 18 residues long. With V trimmed by 4 bases and J by 3 bases, 14 bases remained unmatched. The germline gives CDR1 MGHRA, CDR2 YSYEKL.

The chain has TRBV28 and TRBJ1-1; no definite D call. V was pared by 4 bases and J by 4 bases, with 10 bases between. The CDR3 spans 13 residues. From germline, CDR1 is MDHEN and CDR2 SYDVKM. CDR3 loop: CASSSPLATEAFF. In nucleotides, the CDR3 is TGTGCCAGCAGTTCCCCCCTGGCCACTGAAGCTTTCTTT.

The V gene is TRBV10-2, the J gene TRBJ1-1; D remains ambiguous. CDR1 and CDR2 from the germline V gene are WSHSY and SAAADI. V was clipped by 5 bases and J by 4 bases, with 11 bases between them. This CDR3 region has 13 residues. CDR3 loop: CASSLDMFTEAFF. CDR3 nucleotides: TGCGCCAGCAGTCTAGACATGTTCACTGAAGCTTTCTTT.

V and J are TRBV5-1 and TRBJ2-1; D is undetermined. This CDR3 has 12 amino acids. Per the germline V gene, CDR1 is SGHRS and CDR2 is YFSETQ. Trimming removed 5 bases at V and 12 bases at J, with 15 bases between. The CDR3 region is CASSPEGHTQFF. Here the CDR3 DNA reads TGCGCCAGCAGTCCAGAAGGGCATACGCAGTTCTTC. Combining the CDR3 with reference TRBV5-1 and TRBJ2-1 gives the whole variable domain KAGVTQTPRYLIKTRGQQVTLSCSPISGHRSVSWYQQTPGQGLQFLFEYFSETQRNKGNFPGRFSGRQFSNSRSEMNVSTLELGDSALYLCASSPEGHTQFFGPGTRLTVL.

This sequence joins TRBV18 and TRBJ2-3, with D perhaps matching TRBD2 (6 bases). The germline V gene has CDR1 KGHSH and CDR2 LQKENI. Between the trimmed V and J ends, which lost 2 bases and 9 bases, there was a span of 24 bases. This CDR3 is 17 amino acids long. The CDR3 spells CASSPTNRGSWVDTQYF. The DNA of the CDR3 is TGTGCCAGCTCACCAACAAACCGGGGGAGTTGGGTCGACACGCAGTATTTT. Full variable domain (missing parts from reference TRBV18 and TRBJ2-3): NAGVMQNPRHLVRRRGQEARLRCSPMKGHSHVYWYRQLPEEGLKFMVYLQKENIIDESGMPKERFSAEFPKEGPSILRIQQVVRGDSAAYFCASSPTNRGSWVDTQYFGPGTRLTVL.

The J gene is TRBJ1-2, the V gene TRBV10-3; no firm D call. CDR1 is ENHRY, CDR2 SYGVKD, per germline. The CDR3 loop spans 13 amino acids. V was cut by 7 bases and J by 6 bases, with 15 bases left in between. CDR3 DNA: TGTGCCATCACAAGCCGGAACGTAGATGGCTACACCTTC. It translates to CAITSRNVDGYTF.

This chain uses TRBV2 with TRBJ1-3, with 7 bases that match TRBD1. CDR1 SNHLY and CDR2 FYNNEI come from the germline V gene. Trimming took 7 bases from V and 0 from J; bases not matched to a gene: 6. The CDR3 extends over 15 amino acids. The DNA of the CDR3 is TGTGCCAGCATCGAGACAGGGCCCTCTGGAAACACCATATATTTT. Encoded protein: CASIETGPSGNTIYF.

The gene calls are TRBV10-2 and TRBJ2-6; no reliable D call. CDR1 and CDR2 (germline): WSHSY, SAAADI. V gave up 2 bases and J gave up 0 bases, with 14 bases separating them. The CDR3 sequence is 18 residues long. CDR3 amino acids: CASSESYPGLSGANVLTF. CDR3 coding DNA: TGCGCCAGCAGTGAGAGCTACCCCGGGCTCTCTGGGGCCAACGTCCTGACTTTC.

The count of this clone is one. CDR3: CASSSQTHPNTGELFF. DNA of the CDR3: TGTGCCAGCAGTTCCCAGACCCACCCGAACACCGGGGAGCTGTTTTTT. The chain links TRBV6-5 to TRBJ2-2; D uncertain. The V gene's germline CDR1 is MNHEY and CDR2 SVGAGI. Deletions cut 4 bases from V and 0 bases from J, with 12 bases between. This CDR3 has 16 residues.

This clone has only a few counts. The chain has TRBV27 and TRBJ1-1, with no clear D. Looked up from germline, CDR1 is MNHEY and CDR2 is SMNVEV (reference sequence). V dropped 3 bases and J dropped 1 base, with 9 bases sitting between them. The CDR3 has 14 residues. CDR3 region: CASSFGYKNTEAFF. The CDR3 nucleotides read TGTGCCAGCAGTTTCGGATATAAGAACACTGAAGCTTTCTTT.

The genes are TRBV6-1 and TRBJ1-5; D is unclear. The CDR3 runs 15 residues. Per germline, CDR1 MNHNS and CDR2 SASEGT. Trimming took 0 bases from V and 5 from J, leaving 11 bases between them. In DNA form, the CDR3 reads TGTGCCAGCAGTGAAGCCCGGACCGGGCATCAGCCCCAGCATTTT. It encodes CASSEARTGHQPQHF.

V and J are TRBV19 and TRBJ1-1; D remains ambiguous. This CDR3 is built from 13 residues. CDR1 and CDR2 (germline): LNHDA, SQIVND (reference sequence). V was shortened by 4 bases and J by 0 bases, with 6 bases between the two germline ends. The CDR3 region is CASSTRLNTEAFF. DNA of the CDR3: TGTGCCAGTAGTACAAGATTGAACACTGAAGCTTTCTTT.

The chain combines TRBV28 with TRBJ1-5; 7 nucleotides agree with TRBD1. V shed 5 bases, J shed 1 base, and the junction held 5 bases outside the gene matches. This CDR3 has 15 amino acids. Germline CDR1 reads MDHEN; CDR2 reads SYDVKM. The CDR3 spells CASSGGQVSNQPQHF. CDR3 coding DNA: TGTGCCAGCAGTGGCGGACAGGTGAGCAATCAGCCCCAGCATTTT.

The chain uses TRBV4-1 and TRBJ2-5; 9 positions agree with TRBD2. The J segment lost 0 bases and the V segment lost 1 base, leaving 3 bases of the junction unmatched. The CDR3 is 16 residues long. Germline lookup yields CDR1 MGHRA and CDR2 YSYEKL. CDR3 coding DNA: TGCGCCAGCAGCCAAGTTCTAGCGGGGAACCAAGAGACCCAGTACTTC. This translates into CASSQVLAGNQETQYF.

The V gene is TRBV12-5, the J gene TRBJ2-3; D possibly corresponds to TRBD1 (7 bases). CDR1 LGHNT and CDR2 FRNRAP come from the germline V gene. V lost 0 bases and J 4 bases, leaving 17 bases between the germline ends. The CDR3 is 17 residues long. DNA of the CDR3: TGTGCTAGTGGTTTGGTAGAAGGAGGGGGCATACCAGATACGCAGTATTTT. As protein: CASGLVEGGGIPDTQYF.

The chain is built from TRBV5-1 and TRBJ1-1; 7 nucleotides line up with TRBD1. Trimming removed 0 bases from V and 10 bases from J; junction bases left unmatched: 12. This CDR3 is 15 amino acids long. The germline V gene has CDR1 SGHRS and CDR2 YFSETQ. CDR3 loop: CASSLVVGGGSRAFF. The CDR3 coding sequence is TGCGCCAGCAGCTTGGTGGTAGGGGGCGGTTCGCGAGCTTTCTTT.

This rearrangement joins TRBV7-2 to TRBJ2-1, with 15 bases aligning to TRBD2. Trimming cost V 2 bases and J 6 bases; bases outside gene matches: 5. Looked up from germline, CDR1 is SGHTA and CDR2 is FQGNSA. The CDR3 consists of 17 residues. As DNA, the CDR3 is TGTGCCAGCAGCTTAACAGGACTAGCGGGGGGGCGCAATGAGCAGTTCTTC. This gives the protein CASSLTGLAGGRNEQFF.